This T cell receptor beta chain was obtained from a study of early T cells in non-severe SARS-CoV-2 infection. TCRdb recomputed calls from the 5' RACE reads with MiXCR, one row per CDR3 protein. Here the sample spans tens of thousands of distinct CDR3 sequences, more than 13% being singletons. Only a few counts were recorded for this clonotype. The V gene's germline CDR1 is SGHRS and CDR2 YFSETQ. The germline V and J ends were trimmed by 4 bases and 10 bases, with 17 bases remaining between them. The CDR3 contains 14 residues. Sequenced sample: whole blood. This sequence originates from an adult who was a healthcare worker with PCR-confirmed SARS-CoV-2 infection or an uninfected control (not recorded which). The rearrangement uses TRBV5-1 and TRBJ2-2; D is unresolved. CDR3 DNA: TGCGCCAGCAGCATAGAAAGGACCCGCCCGGAGCTGTTTTTT. It codes for CASSIERTRPELFF.